This TCR beta chain emerged from a study of CXCR3-negative and CXCR3-positive naive CD8 T cells. Points from the study as a whole: Naive CXCR3-positive cells had TRB CDR3s more hydrophobic than those of CXCR3-negative naive cells. Naive cells, whether CXCR3-negative or CXCR3-positive, had similar TRBV-TRBJ usage, while memory cells differed.

The TRB cDNA libraries were prepared by 5' RACE with UMI labels. TCRdb reanalyzed the 5' RACE reads, giving one entry per CDR3 protein sequence and no DNA. Found here are under 70,000 distinct CDR3 sequences; the top ten clones hold approximately 4.4%. About this clonotype: What it recognizes is unknown.

Sequencing used naive CXCR3+ CD8+ T cells from blood. This sample's subset: CD45RO-CCR7+CD27+CD95- naive CD8+ T cells expressing CXCR3 (TNR3+). The receptor was isolated from a human donor in good health. Some clones in this sample may be carry-over from other donors' samples.

The chain's CDR3 is CASSWTPGAHEQYF. This sequence joins TRBV5-1 and TRBJ2-7; the TRBD1 assignment by TCRdb is unverifiable without DNA. The length of the CDR3 is 14 residues. CDR1 and CDR2 (germline): SGHRS, YFSETQ.